These 9 T cell receptor beta chains came from one sample sequenced in a study of vaccination effects on CD4 cells after COVID-19. In the ViraFEST assay, antigen-specific CD4+ clonotypes were identified by expansion after peptide-pool stimulation. Isolating CD4+ T cells followed 9 to 11 days of culture. Vaccine recipients, nucleocapsid antibody negative, had no prior SARS-CoV-2 infection. Antigens of these TCRs are unknown. The repertoire was sequenced with immunoSEQ multiplex PCR; TCRdb's copy has only in-frame clones and lacks some. The table records about 54,000 clones, roughly 70% of them present only once. Sequences were derived from CD4+ T cells from PBMCs cultured with SARS-CoV-2 spike peptides, sampled before COVID-19 vaccination. The origin of the receptors is a human donor who received a COVID-19 vaccine.

The chain couples TRBV6-1 to TRBJ1-1; D not certain. The V end was cut by 2 bases, the J end by 7 bases, with 8 bases between. The CDR3 runs to 12 residues. Germline V gene sequence: CDR1 MNHNS, CDR2 SASEGT. The CDR3 nucleotides read TGTGCCAGCAGTGAATACGAAGATGAAGCTTTCTTT. Translating it yields CASSEYEDEAFF.

The rearrangement links TRBV30 to TRBJ1-2, with TRBD1 identical over 8 bases. V lost 6 bases to trimming and J lost 7 bases; unmatched junction nucleotides: 10. The CDR3 has 13 residues. The germline gives CDR1 GTSNPN, CDR2 SVGIG (reference sequence). CDR3 region: CACRKDRVGGYTF. The CDR3 DNA reads TGTGCCTGCCGTAAGGACAGGGTCGGTGGCTACACCTTC.

The rearrangement joins TRBV3-1 (or the pseudogene TRBV3-2) to TRBJ2-7, with D hard to call. Germline CDR1 is LGHDT and CDR2 is YNNKEL (reference sequence). The CDR3 totals 13 residues. The ends were cut back, 4 bases at V and 4 bases at J, with 11 bases in the middle. The DNA for the CDR3 is TGTGCCAGCAGCCCAAGTTTGCCTTACGAGCAGTACTTC. Encoded protein: CASSPSLPYEQYF.

Comments on this clone: The sample holds other DNA sequences that translate to the same CDR3. The rearrangement uses TRBV18 and TRBJ1-3; no definite D call. Germline V gene lookup returns CDR1 KGHSH and CDR2 LQKENI. This CDR3 contains 14 residues. Trimming left V 2 bases short and J 0 bases short, with 5 bases between. The CDR3 region has the DNA TGTGCCAGCTCACCAGGCAGCTCTGGAAACACCATATATTTT. Its translation: CASSPGSSGNTIYF. Variable domain in full (rest from reference TRBV18 and TRBJ1-3): NAGVMQNPRHLVRRRGQEARLRCSPMKGHSHVYWYRQLPEEGLKFMVYLQKENIIDESGMPKERFSAEFPKEGPSILRIQQVVRGDSAAYFCASSPGSSGNTIYFGEGSWLTVV.

The rearrangement uses TRBV7-2 and TRBJ2-2, with TRBD1 identical over 10 bases. There are 15 residues in the CDR3. CDR1 SGHTA and CDR2 FQGNSA come from the germline V gene. Losses at the gene ends were 5 bases for V and 7 bases for J; bases not matched to a gene: 7. The CDR3 sequence: CASSGRDRGSGELFF. CDR3 DNA: TGTGCCAGCAGCGGACGGGACAGGGGAAGCGGGGAGCTGTTTTTT.

The V and J genes are TRBV5-5 and TRBJ2-2; unclear D gene. Germline CDR1 reads SGHKS; CDR2 reads YYEKEE (reference sequence). The CDR3 runs 15 residues. V was clipped by 4 bases and J by 1 base, with 11 bases between them. As DNA, the CDR3 is TGTGCCAGCAGCCCCGGGCCCGGGAACACCGGGGAGCTGTTTTTT. It encodes CASSPGPGNTGELFF.

Here the CDR3 DNA reads TGTGCCAGCTCACGATACGACAGGGGGGATGAAGCTTTCTTT. The encoded protein is CASSRYDRGDEAFF. The V gene is TRBV18, the J gene TRBJ1-1; 9 nucleotides match TRBD1. Germline CDR1 KGHSH, CDR2 LQKENI. V was pared by 4 bases and J by 7 bases, with 7 bases of the junction left unmatched. The CDR3 spans 14 residues.

Concerning this clone itself: An end of the junction differs from the germline gene, which may be a read error. The chain joins TRBV7-7 to TRBJ1-2, with 11 bases lining up with TRBD1. The CDR3 covers 17 residues. Germline V CDR1 and CDR2: SSHAT, FNYEAQ (reference sequence). CDR3 region: CASSLDPRDRGKHGYTF. The CDR3 nucleotides read TGTGCTAGCAGCTTAGACCCCAGGGACAGGGGGAAACATGGCTACACCTTC.

The V call is TRBV5-1, the J call TRBJ2-2; 8 bases map to TRBD1. This CDR3 is 16 amino acids long. Per the germline V gene, CDR1 is SGHRS and CDR2 is YFSETQ. The V and J ends lost 4 bases and 0 bases, in that order; junction bases with no gene match: 5. CDR3 sequence: CASSRGQATNTGELFF. The CDR3 DNA follows: TGCGCCAGCAGCCGGGGACAGGCCACGAACACCGGGGAGCTGTTTTTT.